The entry below gives a single T cell receptor beta chain sequence along with its context. Each sorted subset replicate got 200 ng genomic DNA, 25,000 to 35,000 genomes. Libraries were prepared by immunoSEQ multiplex PCR; TCRdb keeps only in-frame clonotypes and omits some of them. The data show around 1.1 million clones, more than 75% seen once. This sample is part of a study of shared clonotypes between healthy human individuals. Looking at the study overall: Each donor's CD4 naive and CD4 memory cells filled three plates apiece, CD8 naive two, and CD8 memory one.

This CDR3 has 14 amino acids. Germline lookup yields CDR1 MNHNS and CDR2 SASEGT. V dropped 7 bases and J dropped 1; count of bases not matched to a gene: 5. This sequence originates from a man in his late teens or twenties in good health. Some clones in this sample may be carry-over from other donors' samples. The sequencing sample was made of memory CD4+ T cells from PBMCs. Subset: CD45RA-negative fraction. The chain uses TRBV6-1 and TRBJ2-3; 7 bases are a match to TRBD2. CDR3 protein: CASNLGGGTDTQYF. The CDR3 DNA follows: TGTGCCAGCAACCTGGGGGGGGGCACAGATACGCAGTATTTT.